One and the same sample provided the 20 T cell receptor beta chains below, sequenced in a study of identical twins. TCRdb fed the 5' RACE reads into MiXCR, producing one record per CDR3 protein. The sample has around 690,000 distinct CDR3 sequences, 20% to 25% seen once. The same data also went into a second study, on T cells expressing NK-cell markers.

The sequenced sample was PBMCs. The receptor set was obtained from a woman aged 18-29 years in good health.

This clonotype was recorded a few times. In DNA, the CDR3 is TGCAGTGCTATATTCAGCGCGGTTTACAATGAGCAGTTCTTC. This translates into CSAIFSAVYNEQFF. This rearrangement joins TRBV20-1 to TRBJ2-1; D gene unclear. V gave up 4 bases and J gave up 4 bases, with 14 bases separating them. This CDR3 has 14 residues. The germline V gene has CDR1 DFQATT and CDR2 SNEGSKA (reference sequence).

The chain is built from TRBV12-3 or TRBV12-4 and TRBJ2-4; D may be TRBD1 or TRBD2 (5 bases each). CDR3 length: 16 amino acids. Trimming stripped 5 bases from V and 2 bases from J, with 16 bases between. DNA for the CDR3: TGTGCCAGCAGTCTGACATCGGGGACGACCAAAAACATTCAGTACTTC. Its translation is CASSLTSGTTKNIQYF.

This clonotype was detected many times. The chain uses TRBV6-1 and TRBJ2-7; TRBD1 is a possible D gene (6 bases). There are 15 residues in the CDR3. Germline-derived CDR1 and CDR2 are MNHNS and SASEGT. Trimming left V 6 bases short and J 0 bases short, with 15 bases between. The CDR3: CASSLSRGSSYEQYF. The CDR3 DNA reads TGTGCCAGCAGCCTCTCCAGGGGAAGCTCCTACGAGCAGTACTTC.

In this sample, this clonotype turned up a few times. The chain links TRBV20-1 to TRBJ1-4; no clear D gene. The CDR3 extends over 12 amino acids. Looked up from germline, CDR1 is DFQATT and CDR2 is SNEGSKA (reference sequence). The CDR3 bases are TGCAGCCCCCGGAGTCCTAATGAAAAACTGTTTTTT. Its protein product is CSPRSPNEKLFF.

This clonotype has just one count. The chain carries TRBV15 and TRBJ2-7; D remains ambiguous. In germline, CDR1 is LNHNV, CDR2 YYDKDF (reference sequence). V lost 3 bases and J 6 bases, leaving 9 bases between the germline ends. This CDR3 has 12 residues. CDR3 in amino acids: CATSREVGEQYF. The CDR3 nucleotides read TGTGCCACCAGCAGGGAAGTCGGCGAGCAGTACTTC.

The chain couples TRBV11-1 to TRBJ1-1; D gene unclear. The CDR3 is 18 residues long. V lost 1 base, J lost 3 bases, and 21 bases lay in between. The germline CDR1 and CDR2 sequences are SGHAT and FQDESV (reference sequence). As DNA, the CDR3 is TGTGCCAGCAGCTTAGGAGTCCTGTTGGGTATGGCAGACACTGAAGCTTTCTTT. Translated: CASSLGVLLGMADTEAFF.

This clonotype was recorded at least ten times. This chain connects TRBV12-3 or TRBV12-4 to TRBJ1-2, with 7 bases that match TRBD1. The CDR3 extends over 13 amino acids. Germline trimming cut 5 bases from V and 8 bases from J; bases unmatched to any gene: 8. CDR3 nucleotides: TGTGCCAGCAGTCCACAGGGGTATCGGGGCTACACCTTC. This gives the protein CASSPQGYRGYTF.

The genes are TRBV14 and TRBJ1-2, with D maybe TRBD1 (5 bases). Germline CDR1 SGHDN, CDR2 FVKESK. Trimming removed 0 bases at V and 4 bases at J, with 9 bases between. The CDR3 has 14 residues. The CDR3 protein is CASSQEGVFYGYTF. CDR3 DNA: TGTGCCAGCAGCCAAGAAGGGGTTTTCTATGGCTACACCTTC. The variable domain in full, completed from reference TRBV14 and TRBJ1-2, reads EAGVTQFPSHSVIEKGQTVTLRCDPISGHDNLYWYRRVMGKEIKFLLHFVKESKQDESGMPNNRFLAERTGGTYSTLKVQPAELEDSGVYFCASSQEGVFYGYTFGSGTRLTVV.

The chain employs TRBV12-3 or TRBV12-4 and TRBJ1-4, with D perhaps matching TRBD1 (6 bases). V lost 2 bases, J lost 12 bases, and 10 bases lay in between. This CDR3 region has 12 residues. Here the CDR3 DNA reads TGTGCCAGCAGTTTAAACCAGGGGCAACTGTTTTTT. Translation: CASSLNQGQLFF.

This clonotype was picked up a small number of times. The chain is built from TRBV5-1 and TRBJ2-1; D is ambiguous. CDR1 SGHRS and CDR2 YFSETQ come from the germline V gene. The ends were cut back, 6 bases at V and 12 bases at J, with 22 bases in the middle. The CDR3 length is 14 residues. The CDR3 loop reads CASKVGSVFKVQFF. DNA for the CDR3: TGCGCCAGCAAGGTGGGATCTGTTTTCAAGGTGCAGTTCTTC.

A word on this clonotype: Mismatch with germline at one junction end may stem from a read error. This chain connects TRBV20-1 to TRBJ2-7; 7 bases map to TRBD1. The V gene's germline CDR1 is DFQATT and CDR2 SNEGSKA (reference sequence). The CDR3 covers 12 residues. The CDR3 reads CSARDLRGLQDF. CDR3 DNA: TGCAGTGCTAGAGATTTGAGGGGGCTCCAGGACTTC.

This clonotype was recorded a few times. This chain links TRBV20-1 with TRBJ1-2, with TRBD1 matching 10 bases. Germline CDR1 DFQATT, CDR2 SNEGSKA (reference sequence). The junction had 2 bases not matched to a gene; V was cut back by 5 bases and J by 2 bases. The CDR3 runs 13 residues. The CDR3 nucleotides are TGCAGTGCTGGGACAGGGGAGAACTATGGCTACACCTTC. As protein: CSAGTGENYGYTF.

V gene TRBV6-5 combines with J gene TRBJ1-1; 9 nucleotides match TRBD1. The junction had 3 bases not matched to a gene; V was cut back by 0 bases and J by 10 bases. This CDR3 is built from 13 residues. Germline assignment: CDR1 MNHEY and CDR2 SVGAGI. The CDR3 DNA reads TGTGCCAGCAGTTACTCAGGGGACAGGGTAGCTTTCTTT. It yields the protein CASSYSGDRVAFF.

This clonotype was recorded at least ten times. The gene calls are TRBV20-1 and TRBJ1-1; the D gene is possibly TRBD1 (5 bases). This CDR3 region has 13 residues. Germline V gene lookup returns CDR1 DFQATT and CDR2 SNEGSKA (reference sequence). CDR3 amino acids: CKGAGSIRTEAFF. DNA of the CDR3: TGCAAAGGGGCAGGCAGCATTAGGACTGAAGCTTTCTTT.

This sequence joins TRBV12-3 or TRBV12-4 and TRBJ2-7, with D maybe TRBD1 (6 bases). V lost 3 bases to trimming and J lost 2 bases, with 11 bases between them. The CDR3 contains 14 residues. In DNA form, the CDR3 reads TGTGCCAGCAGTTTTCTAGGACAGACCTACGAGCAGTACTTC. It yields the protein CASSFLGQTYEQYF.

The V and J genes are TRBV18 and TRBJ2-5, with 8 nucleotides matching TRBD2. V was clipped by 5 bases and J by 3 bases; unmatched bases: 8. The CDR3 has 15 residues. Germline lookup yields CDR1 KGHSH and CDR2 LQKENI. The CDR3, as DNA: TGTGCCAGCTCAGCAAGCGGGAGCTACGAAGAGACCCAGTACTTC. Its translation: CASSASGSYEETQYF.

This clonotype was observed many times. This chain links TRBV20-1 with TRBJ1-1; no definite D call. The V end was cut by 0 bases, the J end by 10 bases, with 12 bases between. Germline CDR1 and CDR2: DFQATT and SNEGSKA (reference sequence). The CDR3 runs to 12 residues. CDR3 protein: CSARDDQDRAFF. The CDR3 coding sequence is TGCAGTGCTAGAGATGATCAGGACCGAGCTTTCTTT.

This rearrangement joins TRBV6-5 to TRBJ2-7, with TRBD2 matching 8 bases. V lost 2 bases to trimming and J lost 7 bases; unmatched junction nucleotides: 13. Per germline, CDR1 MNHEY and CDR2 SVGAGI. This CDR3 has 16 residues. The CDR3 sequence: CASSYGTIRGGREQYF. The DNA for the CDR3 is TGTGCCAGCAGTTACGGCACAATTCGGGGGGGACGGGAGCAGTACTTC.

This clonotype was seen at least ten times. CDR3 loop: CSASLATTGELFF. CDR3 in DNA: TGCAGTGCTAGTCTGGCCACCACCGGGGAGCTGTTTTTT. This chain connects TRBV20-1 to TRBJ2-2; no clear D gene. CDR3 length: 13 amino acids. Trimming cost V 3 bases and J 4 bases, with 9 bases left between them. Looked up from germline, CDR1 is DFQATT and CDR2 is SNEGSKA (reference sequence).

This clonotype was detected ten times or more. V and J are TRBV12-3 or TRBV12-4 and TRBJ1-2; 8 nucleotides match TRBD1. The CDR3 has 11 residues. With V trimmed by 6 bases and J by 13 bases, 7 bases remained unmatched. DNA for the CDR3: TGTGCCAGCAGACAACAGGGGGAGGTCACCTTC. Amino acid sequence: CASRQQGEVTF.